Below, 18 T cell receptor beta chains from the same sample are listed, as sequenced in a study of T-cell memory formation after mild COVID-19. In TCRdb, the 5' RACE reads were re-called with MiXCR into one record per CDR3 protein. The sample records 250,000 to 300,000 distinct CDR3 sequences, 15% to 20% being singletons. Sequenced material: PBMCs or a T cell subset sorted from them (not recorded which). The receptors derive from a man younger than 35 who had mild COVID-19 (a few samples of this study predate the infection). Cell type and time point are not known.

The chain couples TRBV20-1 to TRBJ2-5; TRBD2 matches at 7 bases. This CDR3 spans 13 amino acids. V trimming: 6 bases; J trimming: 5 bases; junction bases outside the gene matches: 9. CDR1 is DFQATT, CDR2 SNEGSKA, per germline (reference sequence). The CDR3 sequence is CSATPGGGETQYF. CDR3 coding DNA: TGCAGTGCGACTCCGGGAGGCGGGGAGACCCAGTACTTC.

There are a few counts of this clonotype. The chain recombines TRBV14 with TRBJ1-2; the D is unclear. This CDR3 is 12 amino acids long. The V gene's germline CDR1 is SGHDN and CDR2 FVKESK. Deletions cut 0 bases from V and 5 bases from J, with 4 bases between. This CDR3 reads CASSQDEYGYTF. Written as DNA, the CDR3 is TGTGCCAGCAGCCAAGACGAGTATGGCTACACCTTC.

This sequence joins TRBV15 and TRBJ2-5; tentative D call: TRBD2 (5 bases). The germline CDR1 and CDR2 sequences are LNHNV and YYDKDF (reference sequence). Between the trimmed V and J ends, which lost 3 bases and 2 bases, there was a span of 10 bases. This CDR3 has 14 residues. For the CDR3, the DNA is TGTGCCACCAGCAGGCGCGGACTTCAAGAGACCCAGTACTTC. Translated: CATSRRGLQETQYF.

This clonotype occurred a few times. The chain employs TRBV7-2 and TRBJ1-1, with D uncertain. The CDR3 consists of 14 residues. Trimming removed 8 bases at V and 2 bases at J, with 15 bases between. Germline CDR1 is SGHTA and CDR2 is FQGNSA. The CDR3 bases are TGTGCCAGCCGCCGTCGGAAAGAAAACACTGAAGCTTTCTTT. Translation gives CASRRRKENTEAFF.

The chain employs TRBV30 and TRBJ1-1, with D uncertain. Trimming stripped 5 bases from V and 5 bases from J, with 15 bases between. Germline V gene sequence: CDR1 GTSNPN, CDR2 SVGIG (reference sequence). The CDR3 consists of 13 residues. CDR3 coding DNA: TGTGCCTGGGAGGGTTCCCTGGGGACTGAAGCTTTCTTT. This gives the protein CAWEGSLGTEAFF.

This clonotype showed up just a few times. The chain carries TRBV5-6 and TRBJ2-3; 9 bases are a match to TRBD2. The CDR3 is made up of 16 amino acids. Per the germline V gene, CDR1 is SGHDT and CDR2 is YYEEEE. Germline trimming cut 2 bases from V and 0 bases from J; bases unmatched to any gene: 4. The CDR3 is CASSLNSGGSTDTQYF. The CDR3 DNA reads as TGTGCCAGCAGCTTAAATAGCGGGGGTAGCACAGATACGCAGTATTTT.

This clonotype was detected only a few times. V usage is TRBV4-3 and J usage is TRBJ1-1, with D unclear. V lost 0 bases and J 4 bases, leaving 6 bases between the germline ends. CDR1 and CDR2 (germline): LGHNA, YSLEER. The CDR3 is 13 residues long. The CDR3 region is CASSQEQTTEAFF. The CDR3 region has the DNA TGCGCCAGCAGCCAAGAACAAACCACTGAAGCTTTCTTT.

This clonotype was observed a handful of times. The chain combines TRBV6-5 with TRBJ1-2; D call uncertain. Trimming stripped 3 bases from V and 0 bases from J, with 2 bases between. Per the germline V gene, CDR1 is MNHEY and CDR2 is SVGAGI. CDR3 length: 12 amino acids. The CDR3 sequence is CASSYANYGYTF. The CDR3 nucleotides are TGTGCCAGCAGTTATGCTAACTATGGCTACACCTTC.

This clonotype appeared once. The chain carries TRBV29-1 and TRBJ1-2; no definite D call. The V gene's germline CDR1 is SQVTM and CDR2 ANQGSEA. The V end lost 3 bases, the J end lost 0 bases, and 14 bases lay between the germline ends. The CDR3 has 15 amino acids. CDR3 DNA: TGCAGCGTTGAGGAAGACACGCGAGCTAACTATGGCTACACCTTC. Protein sequence: CSVEEDTRANYGYTF. Looking up the rest from reference TRBV29-1 and TRBJ1-2 gives the full variable domain: SAVISQKPSRDICQRGTSLTIQCQVDSQVTMMFWYRQQPGQSLTLIATANQGSEATYESGFVIDKFPISRPNLTFSTLTVSNMSPEDSSIYLCSVEEDTRANYGYTFGSGTRLTVV.

This clonotype was observed a few times. The chain joins TRBV21-1 to TRBJ2-7; the table names TRBD1, a call not compared with the DNA. TRBV21-1 is shown as a pseudogene. The CDR3 consists of 15 residues. The CDR3 loop is CASIRLGQGAYEQYV. The CDR3, as DNA: TGTGCCAGCATTCGATTGGGACAGGGGGCCTACGAGCAGTACGTC.

The V gene is TRBV6-2 or TRBV6-3, the J gene TRBJ1-5; TRBD1 agrees at 7 bases. The CDR3 length is 14 residues. With V trimmed by 7 bases and J by 7 bases, 10 bases remained unmatched. Germline values: CDR1 MNHEY, CDR2 SVGEGT. As DNA, the CDR3 is TGTGCCAGCAACGGGGTTACAGGGGCACAGCCCCAGCATTTT. As protein: CASNGVTGAQPQHF.

V gene TRBV21-1 combines with J gene TRBJ2-7; the table's TRBD1 call for D was not verified on the DNA. TRBV21-1 is listed as a pseudogene. There are 15 residues in the CDR3. In nucleotides, the CDR3 is TGTGCCAGCAGCAAAGCCCGGGGTCGAAGGTCCGAGCAGTACGTC. Encoded protein: CASSKARGRRSEQYV.

V and J are TRBV7-2 and TRBJ1-2, with 8 bases identical to TRBD1. The CDR3 is 18 residues long. After removal of 2 bases from V and 4 bases from J, the junction contained 15 bases not matched to a gene. Germline-derived CDR1 and CDR2 are SGHTA and FQGNSA. CDR3 amino acids: CASSLSHGATGASYGYTF. The CDR3 DNA reads as TGTGCCAGCAGCTTATCCCACGGGGCGACAGGGGCTAGCTATGGCTACACCTTC.

The chain carries TRBV20-1 and TRBJ2-5; 9 nucleotides match TRBD2. Germline CDR1 reads DFQATT; CDR2 reads SNEGSKA (reference sequence). The CDR3 extends over 13 amino acids. The V gene end was trimmed by 2 bases and the J gene end by 3 bases; junction bases not matched to a gene: 1. CDR3 in DNA: TGCAGTGCTAGACCTAGCGGGAAAGAGACCCAGTACTTC. Encoded protein: CSARPSGKETQYF.

This clonotype was picked up a small number of times. The rearrangement joins TRBV6-5 to TRBJ1-1; 7 bases map to TRBD1. J lost 0 bases, V lost 7 bases, and 14 bases had no gene match. CDR1 and CDR2 from the germline V gene are MNHEY and SVGAGI. The CDR3 spans 17 residues. CDR3 amino acids: CASISIGGGGVNTEAFF. CDR3 DNA: TGTGCCAGCATCAGTATAGGGGGCGGAGGGGTGAACACTGAAGCTTTCTTT.

The gene calls are TRBV27 and TRBJ2-1; weak D call: TRBD2 (6 bases). Trimming stripped 3 bases from V and 6 bases from J, with 12 bases between. Germline CDR1 MNHEY, CDR2 SMNVEV (reference sequence). CDR3 size: 14 residues. DNA of the CDR3: TGTGCCAGCAGTTTCCAAGGAGGGTTCAATGAGCAGTTCTTC. The encoded protein is CASSFQGGFNEQFF.

In its sample, this clonotype was seen a few times. The rearrangement joins TRBV2 to TRBJ2-7; D might be TRBD1 (5 bases). V shed 6 bases and J shed 6 bases, with 12 bases lying between them. The CDR3 is 12 amino acids. From germline, CDR1 is SNHLY and CDR2 FYNNEI. CDR3 in amino acids: CASRGALGEQYF. In nucleotides, the CDR3 is TGTGCCAGCAGAGGGGCCCTCGGCGAGCAGTACTTC. Full variable domain (outside the CDR3, taken from reference TRBV2 and TRBJ2-7): EPEVTQTPSHQVTQMGQEVILRCVPISNHLYFYWYRQILGQKVEFLVSFYNNEISEKSEIFDDQFSVERPDGSNFTLKIRSTKLEDSAMYFCASRGALGEQYFGPGTRLTVT.

The chain combines TRBV4-1 with TRBJ1-5; no clear D. This CDR3 has 15 residues. The V gene's germline CDR1 is MGHRA and CDR2 YSYEKL. V shed 1 base and J shed 4 bases, with 11 bases lying between them. The CDR3 DNA is TGCGCCAGCAGCCAAGGTTCAGGTTTTAATCAGCCCCAGCATTTT. Encoded protein: CASSQGSGFNQPQHF.